This record covers a single TCR beta chain. The data belong to a study of T cell responses to AZD1222 COVID-19 vaccine. The CDR3 has 17 amino acids. Germline lookup yields CDR1 LNHDA and CDR2 SQIVND (reference sequence). V lost 1 base, J lost 3 bases, and 18 bases lay in between. Method: immunoSEQ multiplex PCR; TCRdb's copy keeps in-frame clones and lacks some. Of over 150,000 clones in the sample, over 80% were seen once. This clonotype was obtained from an adult who received the MenACWY meningococcal vaccine as a control. The rearrangement uses TRBV19 and TRBJ1-2; D unclear. The specimen comprised peripheral blood, sampled 28 days after the second dose of the MenACWY control vaccine. CDR3: CASSIVPTALSYYGYTF. The CDR3 bases are TGTGCCAGTAGTATAGTGCCGACGGCCCTCAGTTACTATGGCTACACCTTC.